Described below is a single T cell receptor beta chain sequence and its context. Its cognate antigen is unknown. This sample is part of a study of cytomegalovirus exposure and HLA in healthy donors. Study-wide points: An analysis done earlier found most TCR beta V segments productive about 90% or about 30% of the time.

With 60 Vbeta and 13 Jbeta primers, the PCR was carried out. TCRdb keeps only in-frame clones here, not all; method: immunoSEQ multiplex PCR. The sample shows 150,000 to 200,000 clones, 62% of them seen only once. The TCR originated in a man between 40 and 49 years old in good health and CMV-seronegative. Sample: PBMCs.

The CDR3 DNA is TGCGCCAGCAGCCCTATAAACCCAGGGGGCGCGGACACCGGGGAGCTGTTTTTT. Protein: CASSPINPGGADTGELFF. This chain uses TRBV4-1 with TRBJ2-2; 8 nucleotides match TRBD1. This CDR3 is 18 amino acids long. Per germline, CDR1 MGHRA and CDR2 YSYEKL. With V trimmed by 4 bases and J by 3 bases, 13 bases remained unmatched.